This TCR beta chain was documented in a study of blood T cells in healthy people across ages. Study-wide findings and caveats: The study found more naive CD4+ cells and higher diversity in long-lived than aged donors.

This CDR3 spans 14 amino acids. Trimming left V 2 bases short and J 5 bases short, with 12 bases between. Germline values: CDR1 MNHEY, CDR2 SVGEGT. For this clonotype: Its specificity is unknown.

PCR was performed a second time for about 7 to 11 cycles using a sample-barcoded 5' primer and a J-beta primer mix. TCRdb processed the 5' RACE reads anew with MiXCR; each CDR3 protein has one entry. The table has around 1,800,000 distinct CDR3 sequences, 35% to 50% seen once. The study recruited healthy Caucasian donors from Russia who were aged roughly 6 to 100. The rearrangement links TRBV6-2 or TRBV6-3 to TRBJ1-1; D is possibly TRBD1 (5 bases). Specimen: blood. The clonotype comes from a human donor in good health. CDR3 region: CASSYGGAETEAFF. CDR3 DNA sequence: TGTGCCAGCAGTTACGGTGGGGCGGAGACTGAAGCTTTCTTT.